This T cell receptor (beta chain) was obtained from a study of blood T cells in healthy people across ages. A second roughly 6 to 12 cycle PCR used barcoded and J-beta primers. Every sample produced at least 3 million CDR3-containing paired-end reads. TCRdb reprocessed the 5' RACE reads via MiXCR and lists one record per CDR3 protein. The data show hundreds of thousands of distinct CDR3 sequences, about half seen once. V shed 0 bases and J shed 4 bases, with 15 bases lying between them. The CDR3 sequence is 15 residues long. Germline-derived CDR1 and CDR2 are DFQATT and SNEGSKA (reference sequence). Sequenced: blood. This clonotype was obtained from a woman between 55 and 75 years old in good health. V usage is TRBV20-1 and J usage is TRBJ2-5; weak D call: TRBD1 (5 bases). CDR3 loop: CSARDPAQGGETQYF. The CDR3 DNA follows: TGCAGTGCTAGAGATCCAGCGCAGGGCGGAGAGACCCAGTACTTC.